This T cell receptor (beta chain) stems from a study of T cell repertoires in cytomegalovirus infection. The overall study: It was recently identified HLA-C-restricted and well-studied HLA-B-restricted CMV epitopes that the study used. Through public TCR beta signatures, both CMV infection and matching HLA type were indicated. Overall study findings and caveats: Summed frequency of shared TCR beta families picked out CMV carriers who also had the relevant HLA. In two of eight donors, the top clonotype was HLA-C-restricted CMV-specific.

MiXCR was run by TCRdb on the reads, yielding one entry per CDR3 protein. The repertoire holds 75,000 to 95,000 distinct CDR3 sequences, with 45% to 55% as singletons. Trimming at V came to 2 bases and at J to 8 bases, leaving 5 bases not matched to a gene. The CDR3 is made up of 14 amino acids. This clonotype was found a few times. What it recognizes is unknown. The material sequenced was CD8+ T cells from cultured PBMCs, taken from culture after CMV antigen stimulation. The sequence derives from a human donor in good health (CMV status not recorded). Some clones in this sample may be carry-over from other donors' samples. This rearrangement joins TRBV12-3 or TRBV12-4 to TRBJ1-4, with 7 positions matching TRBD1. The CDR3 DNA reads TGTGCCAGCAGTTTACGGCAGGGACAGGAAAAACTGTTTTTT. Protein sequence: CASSLRQGQEKLFF.